These T cell receptor beta chains were read from a single sample in a study of T cells in Graves' hyperthyroidism and ophthalmopathy. TCRdb independently ran MiXCR on the multiplex PCR reads; one entry per CDR3 protein. Of 500,000 to 550,000 distinct CDR3 sequences in the sample, around 21% were seen once. Input material: blood. These receptors were taken from a man between 18 and 29 years old with Graves' hyperthyroidism. The CDR3 runs from the conserved cysteine through the conserved F or W. The D gene is left open where the match is weak. The size of a clone is reported for some rows only, either as once, few or many, or as a class for expanded clones.

J: TRBJ2-7
D: NA
size: many
V: TRBV2
CDR3: CASSPSRGDYEQYF
DNA: TGTGCCAGCAGTCCCAGCAGGGGGGACTACGAGCAGTACTTC

J: TRBJ2-5
D: TRBD2
size: few
V: TRBV7-9
CDR3: CASSLDHLAGGETQYF
DNA: TGTGCCAGCAGCTTAGACCACCTAGCGGGCGGGGAGACCCAGTACTTC

J: TRBJ2-2
D: NA
size: many
V: TRBV10-3
CDR3: CAISPGNSQVGELFF
DNA: TGTGCCATCAGCCCCGGGAACTCACAGGTCGGGGAGCTGTTTTTT

J: TRBJ1-5
D: NA
size: many
V: TRBV28
CDR3: CASSDWYTQPQHF
DNA: TGTGCCAGCAGTGATTGGTACACACAGCCCCAGCATTTT

J: TRBJ1-1
D: TRBD1
size: many
V: TRBV6-2/TRBV6-3
CDR3: CASTRQGNLEAFF
DNA: TGTGCCAGCACTCGACAGGGGAACCTTGAAGCTTTCTTT

J: TRBJ2-7
D: TRBD1
size: NA
V: TRBV27
CDR3: CASSHRGGEQYF
DNA: TGTGCCAGCAGTCACAGGGGTGGCGAGCAGTACTTC

J: TRBJ2-5
D: NA
size: many
V: TRBV28
CDR3: CASSSKTGQETQYF
DNA: TGTGCCAGCAGTTCGAAGACTGGACAAGAGACCCAGTACTTC

J: TRBJ1-3
D: TRBD1
size: NA
V: TRBV5-1
CDR3: CASSSGQDGNTIYF
DNA: TGCGCCAGCAGCTCCGGACAGGACGGAAACACCATATATTTT

J: TRBJ2-7
D: TRBD2
size: NA
V: TRBV12-3/TRBV12-4
CDR3: CASSPASGGAEEQYF
DNA: TGTGCCAGCAGTCCAGCTAGCGGGGGGGCCGAAGAGCAGTACTTC

J: TRBJ2-7
D: NA
size: many
V: TRBV16
CDR3: CASSRFGRGHEQYF
DNA: TGTGCCAGCAGCCGGTTTGGCAGGGGCCACGAGCAGTACTTC

J: TRBJ2-7
D: NA
size: many
V: TRBV20-1
CDR3: CSARPGGGSGSLIDEQYF
DNA: TGCAGTGCTAGGCCAGGAGGGGGTAGCGGTTCATTGATAGACGAGCAGTACTTC

J: TRBJ2-5
D: TRBD2
size: many
V: TRBV2
CDR3: CASSGLAGGQETQYF
DNA: TGTGCCAGCAGTGGACTAGCGGGGGGGCAAGAGACCCAGTACTTC

J: TRBJ2-7
D: NA
size: many
V: TRBV6-5
CDR3: CASSSEADYEQYF
DNA: TGTGCCAGCAGTTCCGAAGCAGATTACGAGCAGTACTTC

J: TRBJ1-5
D: TRBD1
size: many
V: TRBV28
CDR3: CASIQDRGRNQPQHF
DNA: TGTGCCAGCATCCAGGACAGGGGAAGAAATCAGCCCCAGCATTTT

J: TRBJ1-1
D: TRBD1
size: NA
V: TRBV28
CDR3: CASSTSTGTSTEAFF
DNA: TGTGCCAGCAGTACCTCGACAGGGACCAGCACTGAAGCTTTCTTT

J: TRBJ2-1
D: NA
size: NA
V: TRBV4-1
CDR3: CASSQVGAFEQFF
DNA: TGCGCCAGCAGCCAAGTAGGGGCTTTCGAGCAGTTCTTC

J: TRBJ2-7
D: TRBD1
size: once
V: TRBV6-2/TRBV6-3
CDR3: CASSPGQAEQYF
DNA: TGTGCCAGCAGCCCCGGACAGGCCGAGCAGTACTTC

J: TRBJ2-7
D: NA
size: NA
V: TRBV2
CDR3: CASRTPGRSYEQYF
DNA: TGTGCCAGCAGGACCCCGGGTCGTTCCTACGAGCAGTACTTC

J: TRBJ1-1
D: NA
size: NA
V: TRBV20-1
CDR3: CSARQAQNTEAFF
DNA: TGCAGTGCTAGGCAGGCCCAGAACACTGAAGCTTTCTTT

J: TRBJ1-2
D: NA
size: NA
V: TRBV6-1
CDR3: CASRLHSNPNYGYTF
DNA: TGTGCCAGCAGACTCCACAGTAACCCAAACTATGGCTACACCTTC

J: TRBJ2-5
D: NA
size: NA
V: TRBV11-2
CDR3: CASSLVGGVQTQYF
DNA: TGTGCCAGCAGCTTAGTAGGTGGGGTACAGACCCAGTACTTC

J: TRBJ1-2
D: TRBD1
size: many
V: TRBV29-1
CDR3: CSVEDSRGRGDYGYTF
DNA: TGCAGCGTTGAAGACTCCAGGGGGCGAGGCGACTATGGCTACACCTTC